The T cell receptor (beta chain) under discussion was sequenced for a study of blood T cell repertoires in COVID-19. Across the whole study: From the United States, Italy and Spain came samples of acute and convalescent COVID-19. Sample material is recorded as cDNA or gDNA derived from T cells, B-cell-depleted T cells, or PBMCs.

In the original processing: Reference gene primer amplification yielded estimated nucleated cell counts. This table comes from immunoSEQ multiplex PCR, and its TCRdb copy is limited to in-frame clones, with some not included. From that table come the V and J calls and clone size; the DNA was used to work out D and trimming. Here the sample spans just under 65,000 clones, about 80% being singletons. Germline loops: CDR1 MDHEN, CDR2 SYDVKM. This CDR3 is 12 amino acids long. V dropped 8 bases and J dropped 3 bases, with 11 bases sitting between them. Source material: peripheral blood. The TCR originated in a woman older than 75 with acute or convalescent COVID-19. The V and J genes are TRBV28 and TRBJ2-7, with D perhaps matching TRBD1 (6 bases). This chain's CDR3 is CASVGQIYEQYF. Here the CDR3 DNA reads TGTGCCAGCGTAGGACAGATCTACGAGCAGTACTTC.